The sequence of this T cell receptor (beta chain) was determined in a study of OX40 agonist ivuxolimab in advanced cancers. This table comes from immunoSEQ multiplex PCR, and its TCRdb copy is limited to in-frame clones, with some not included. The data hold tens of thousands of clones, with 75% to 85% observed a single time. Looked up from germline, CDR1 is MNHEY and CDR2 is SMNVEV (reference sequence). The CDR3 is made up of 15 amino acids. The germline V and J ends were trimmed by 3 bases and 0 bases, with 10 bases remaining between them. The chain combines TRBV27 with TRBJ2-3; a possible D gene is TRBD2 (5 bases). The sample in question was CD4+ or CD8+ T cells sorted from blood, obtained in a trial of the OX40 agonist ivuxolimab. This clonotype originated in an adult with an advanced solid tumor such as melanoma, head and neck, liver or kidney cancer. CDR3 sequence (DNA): TGTGCCAGCAGTTTTCTAGGAGGTAGCACAGATACGCAGTATTTT. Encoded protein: CASSFLGGSTDTQYF.